A single sample gave rise to the 13 T cell receptor beta chains below, sequenced in a study of human T cells and chemical hapten exposure. TCRdb analysed the RACE reads with MiXCR anew, one entry per CDR3 protein. The sample has approximately 90,000 distinct CDR3 sequences, roughly an eighth seen once. Time point: patch test 1, 2 weeks after DPC sensitization. The treatment is: therapeutic diphenylcyclopropenone sensitization with weekly scalp DPC. The sequences come from whole blood, collected in connection with sensitization to the hapten diphenylcyclopropenone (DPC). These receptor sequences come from a woman aged 40 to 55 with alopecia areata. Some clones in this sample may be carry-over from other donors' samples.

This sequence joins TRBV4-2 and TRBJ1-6, with 7 bases fitting TRBD1. Losses at the gene ends were 2 bases for V and 11 bases for J; bases not matched to a gene: 3. Germline CDR1 LGHNA, CDR2 YNFKEQ. This CDR3 has 13 residues. DNA for the CDR3: TGTGCCAGCAGCCAAACCACAGGGGCACCCCTCCACTTT. Its translation is CASSQTTGAPLHF.

The rearrangement links TRBV19 to TRBJ2-1, with no clear D. There are 14 residues in the CDR3. Trimming removed 5 bases at V and 0 bases at J, with 8 bases between. Germline loops: CDR1 LNHDA, CDR2 SQIVND (reference sequence). The CDR3 bases are TGTGCCAGTAGTCTCGCGAGCTCCTACAATGAGCAGTTCTTC. Translating it yields CASSLASSYNEQFF.

This clonotype has a count of ten or more. The V call is TRBV6-1, the J call TRBJ2-1; D unresolved. CDR1 and CDR2 from the germline V gene are MNHNS and SASEGT. Trimming stripped 1 base from V and 4 bases from J, with 14 bases between. The CDR3 sequence is 16 residues long. The CDR3 DNA sequence: TGTGCCAGCAGTGAAGAATCGCGTCCCCCTTACAATGAGCAGTTCTTC. Translating it yields CASSEESRPPYNEQFF.

The chain has TRBV4-1 and TRBJ1-2; D perhaps matches TRBD1 (6 bases). This CDR3 contains 15 residues. Trimming cost V 5 bases and J 0 bases, with 13 bases left between them. Looked up from germline, CDR1 is MGHRA and CDR2 is YSYEKL. In nucleotides, the CDR3 is TGCGCCAGCAGCTTGCAGACAGGAACTAACTATGGCTACACCTTC. Translation: CASSLQTGTNYGYTF.

The table lists this clonotype with a few counts. The DNA of the CDR3 is TGTGCCAGACCGGGACGGCCAAATGAAAAACTGTTTTTT. It yields the protein CARPGRPNEKLFF. The rearrangement links TRBV14 to TRBJ1-4; TRBD1 is a possible D gene (5 bases). This CDR3 is built from 13 residues. The germline V gene has CDR1 SGHDN and CDR2 FVKESK. V lost 9 bases, J lost 5 bases, and 13 bases lay in between.

This clonotype was recorded at least ten times. The rearrangement links TRBV5-6 to TRBJ2-5; D remains ambiguous. The germline V and J ends were trimmed by 0 bases and 3 bases, with 6 bases remaining between them. CDR1 and CDR2 (germline): SGHDT, YYEEEE. The CDR3 has 13 amino acids. As DNA, the CDR3 is TGTGCCAGCAGCTTGGGAGGAAAAGAGACCCAGTACTTC. Its translation is CASSLGGKETQYF. Looking up the rest from reference TRBV5-6 and TRBJ2-5 gives the full variable domain: DAGVTQSPTHLIKTRGQQVTLRCSPKSGHDTVSWYQQALGQGPQFIFQYYEEEERQRGNFPDRFSGHQFPNYSSELNVNALLLGDSALYLCASSLGGKETQYFGPGTRLLVL.

This clonotype came up a few times. The chain employs TRBV19 and TRBJ1-1; no clear D gene. Germline V gene sequence: CDR1 LNHDA, CDR2 SQIVND (reference sequence). V gave up 7 bases and J gave up 3 bases, with 15 bases separating them. The CDR3 spans 14 residues. In DNA, the CDR3 is TGTGCCAGTACCCCGTGGGGTGAGCACACTGAAGCTTTCTTT. Protein sequence: CASTPWGEHTEAFF.

This clonotype was recorded many times. The chain uses TRBV7-9 and TRBJ2-2; D is unresolved. Trimming took off 3 bases at V and 3 bases at J, with 2 bases between the two ends. The V gene's germline CDR1 is SEHNR and CDR2 FQNEAQ (reference sequence). This CDR3 contains 12 residues. The CDR3 loop is CASSFDTGELFF. Written as DNA, the CDR3 is TGTGCCAGCAGCTTTGACACCGGGGAGCTGTTTTTT.

The rearrangement uses TRBV25-1 and TRBJ2-7; tentative D call: TRBD2 (6 bases). Trimming shortened V by 3 bases and J by 4 bases, and 10 bases separated the two germline ends. Germline CDR1 reads MGHDK; CDR2 reads SYGVNS. This CDR3 spans 13 amino acids. The CDR3 here is CASSDGGSYEQYF. The CDR3 DNA sequence: TGTGCCAGCAGTGACGGGGGATCATACGAGCAGTACTTC.

This clonotype appeared many times. The chain has TRBV20-1 and TRBJ2-7; maybe TRBD2 (6 bases). V was shortened by 7 bases and J by 3 bases, with 16 bases between the two germline ends. This CDR3 contains 13 residues. The germline V gene encodes CDR1 DFQATT and CDR2 SNEGSKA (reference sequence). The CDR3 DNA reads TGCAGTGTCCCCCTGCGGGATTACTACGAGCAGTACTTC. Translation: CSVPLRDYYEQYF.

There are many counts of this clonotype. The chain joins TRBV19 to TRBJ1-5; D gene uncertain. The germline V gene encodes CDR1 LNHDA and CDR2 SQIVND (reference sequence). This CDR3 has 13 amino acids. Deletions cut 3 bases from V and 7 bases from J, with 10 bases between. The CDR3 reads CASSMIYGQPQHF. Written as DNA, the CDR3 is TGTGCCAGTAGTATGATATATGGGCAGCCCCAGCATTTT.

There are a few counts of this clonotype. V and J are TRBV19 and TRBJ2-2, with unresolved D. Germline CDR1 reads LNHDA; CDR2 reads SQIVND (reference sequence). This CDR3 contains 13 residues. V was clipped by 7 bases and J by 6 bases, with 12 bases between them. The CDR3 spells CASIPQGSGELFF. DNA for the CDR3: TGTGCCAGTATCCCCCAAGGGTCCGGGGAGCTGTTTTTT.

This clonotype showed up just a few times. This chain joins TRBV6-6 and TRBJ2-2; 8 bases map to TRBD1. The trim removed 6 bases at V and 4 bases at J, leaving 10 bases unmatched. Germline CDR1 and CDR2: MNHNY and SVGAGI (reference sequence). There are 16 residues in the CDR3. The DNA of the CDR3 is TGTGCCAGCAGACAATTACAGGGGGTCGTCACCGGGGAGCTGTTTTTT. Protein: CASRQLQGVVTGELFF.